This is a list of T cell receptor beta chains from one sample in a study of regulatory T cells in long-lasting Graves disease. TCRdb reprocessed the multiplex PCR reads with MiXCR, giving one entry per CDR3 protein. The table records fewer than 500,000 distinct CDR3 sequences, roughly 15% of them present only once. This sample was also put to use in a study of T cells in Graves' hyperthyroidism and ophthalmopathy.

The sample in question was peripheral blood mononuclear cells (PBMCs), obtained at new diagnosis, from a patient treated with antithyroid drugs. The receptors here all came from a man aged 35 to 55 with Graves disease. Each CDR3 is given with its conserved first and last residue. Fields, in order: J gene, V gene, D gene, clone size, CDR3 protein, CDR3 DNA. D genes are given only for firm matches. The size entry is marked missing in some rows and otherwise reads once, few, many or a size class.

J: TRBJ2-3
V: TRBV5-5
D: -
size: few
CDR3: CASSLEQRTDTQYF
DNA: TGTGCCAGCAGCTTGGAACAGCGCACAGATACGCAGTATTTT

J: TRBJ2-7
V: TRBV12-3/TRBV12-4
D: -
size: many
CDR3: CASTPDGYEQYF
DNA: TGTGCCAGCACTCCGGACGGGTACGAGCAGTACTTC

J: TRBJ2-1
V: TRBV4-1
D: TRBD1
size: -
CDR3: CASSQVSRQGPTNEQFF
DNA: TGCGCCAGCAGCCAAGTATCGAGACAGGGCCCTACCAATGAGCAGTTCTTC

J: TRBJ1-2
V: TRBV24-1
D: TRBD1
size: many
CDR3: CATSDQTGSYGYTF
DNA: TGTGCCACCAGTGATCAGACAGGGAGCTATGGCTACACCTTC

J: TRBJ2-2
V: TRBV7-9
D: TRBD2
size: few
CDR3: CASRSPGLAGGETGELFF
DNA: TGTGCCAGCAGATCACCGGGACTAGCGGGAGGAGAAACCGGGGAGCTGTTTTTT

J: TRBJ1-5
V: TRBV12-3/TRBV12-4
D: -
size: many
CDR3: CASKGLKEDQPQHF
DNA: TGTGCCAGCAAAGGACTTAAAGAAGATCAGCCCCAGCATTTT

J: TRBJ1-1
V: TRBV19
D: -
size: -
CDR3: CASSIPGGGSTEAFF
DNA: TGTGCCAGTAGTATCCCGGGGGGAGGTTCCACTGAAGCTTTCTTT

J: TRBJ1-6
V: TRBV12-3/TRBV12-4
D: -
size: -
CDR3: CASRDQTVSPLHF
DNA: TGTGCCAGCAGAGATCAGACAGTATCACCCCTCCACTTT

J: TRBJ2-1
V: TRBV28
D: TRBD1
size: many
CDR3: CASSSLRGPYNEQFF
DNA: TGTGCCAGCAGTTCACTCAGGGGGCCCTACAATGAGCAGTTCTTC

J: TRBJ2-5
V: TRBV7-3
D: -
size: many
CDR3: CASSLAGVRQETQYF
DNA: TGTGCCAGCAGCTTAGCCGGAGTTCGGCAAGAGACCCAGTACTTC

J: TRBJ1-5
V: TRBV10-2
D: -
size: -
CDR3: CASSDAQGRLNQPQHF
DNA: TGCGCCAGCAGTGATGCTCAGGGGCGCCTAAATCAGCCCCAGCATTTT

J: TRBJ1-1
V: TRBV20-1
D: -
size: few
CDR3: CSATGRMNTEAFF
DNA: TGCAGTGCTACCGGACGGATGAACACTGAAGCTTTCTTT

J: TRBJ2-1
V: TRBV7-8
D: TRBD2
size: many
CDR3: CASSLEGTSFYNEQFF
DNA: TGTGCCAGCAGCTTAGAGGGGACTAGCTTTTACAATGAGCAGTTCTTC

J: TRBJ2-7
V: TRBV5-8
D: -
size: many
CDR3: CASSLGRDGRPYEQYF
DNA: TGTGCCAGCAGCTTGGGTCGGGACGGTAGACCCTACGAGCAGTACTTC

J: TRBJ1-2
V: TRBV18
D: -
size: many
CDR3: CASSPQGGDGYTF
DNA: TGTGCCAGCTCACCACAGGGAGGAGATGGCTACACCTTC

J: TRBJ2-7
V: TRBV20-1
D: -
size: many
CDR3: CSARDPGGLRNEQYF
DNA: TGCAGTGCTAGGGACCCCGGGGGGCTTAGGAACGAGCAGTACTTC

J: TRBJ2-6
V: TRBV5-6
D: -
size: few
CDR3: CASSSVPSGANVLTF
DNA: TGTGCCAGCAGCTCAGTACCTTCTGGGGCCAACGTCCTGACTTTC

J: TRBJ2-3
V: TRBV6-1
D: TRBD2
size: -
CDR3: CASSEAAGGTDTQYF
DNA: TGTGCCAGCAGTGAGGCGGCGGGAGGGACAGATACGCAGTATTTT

J: TRBJ2-1
V: TRBV5-1
D: TRBD2
size: many
CDR3: CASSPGTSGILFSYNEQFF
DNA: TGCGCCAGCAGCCCCGGGACTAGCGGGATACTCTTCTCCTACAATGAGCAGTTCTTC

J: TRBJ1-2
V: TRBV14
D: TRBD1
size: -
CDR3: CASRRTGADYGYTF
DNA: TGTGCCAGCAGAAGGACAGGGGCTGACTATGGCTACACCTTC

J: TRBJ2-7
V: TRBV28
D: -
size: many
CDR3: CASSLSLYRDPEQYF
DNA: TGTGCCAGCAGTTTATCCCTATACAGGGATCCCGAGCAGTACTTC

J: TRBJ1-5
V: TRBV7-8
D: -
size: many
CDR3: CASSVDGRSQPQHF
DNA: TGTGCCAGCAGCGTAGACGGAAGGAGTCAGCCCCAGCATTTT

J: TRBJ1-4
V: TRBV5-1
D: TRBD1
size: few
CDR3: CASSGLNRGQTNEKLFF
DNA: TGCGCCAGCAGCGGATTAAACAGGGGGCAGACTAATGAAAAACTGTTTTTT

J: TRBJ2-5
V: TRBV25-1
D: -
size: -
CDR3: CASSEPVGVGETQYF
DNA: TGTGCCAGCAGTGAGCCAGTAGGGGTAGGAGAGACCCAGTACTTC

J: TRBJ1-5
V: TRBV30
D: -
size: few
CDR3: CAWSFPTGGTGQPQHF
DNA: TGTGCCTGGTCCTTTCCGACGGGAGGGACGGGGCAGCCCCAGCATTTT

J: TRBJ1-2
V: TRBV12-3/TRBV12-4
D: -
size: -
CDR3: CASSAGLREVGYTF
DNA: TGTGCCAGCAGTGCGGGACTTCGGGAGGTCGGCTACACCTTC

J: TRBJ1-3
V: TRBV6-2/TRBV6-3
D: TRBD1
size: -
CDR3: CASSAGTGVGNTIYF
DNA: TGTGCCAGCAGTGCCGGGACAGGGGTGGGAAACACCATATATTTT